In its sample, the clone carrying this T cell receptor (beta chain) was seen a few times. Its target is unknown. The sample is drawn from a study of T-cell reconstitution after alpha-beta-depleted transplantation in children. Broader study findings: Surviving recipient T cells and thymic progenitors accounted for the high day-60 TCRbeta diversity observed in some patients. When one year had passed after transplant, most T-cell counts and diversity came from newly produced T cells. Several hundred graft clones that had expanded were reportedly the source of alpha-beta T cells about two months after transplant.

CDR3 length: 11 amino acids. CDR1 is DFQATT, CDR2 SNEGSKA, per germline (reference sequence). V lost 1 base and J lost 4, with 2 bases in between. TCRbeta library construction was performed incorporating unique molecular identifiers. TCRdb independently ran MiXCR on the PCR reads; one entry per CDR3 protein. The sample consists of 450,000 to 550,000 distinct CDR3 sequences, around 10% of them appearing once. The chain employs TRBV20-1 and TRBJ2-1; D gene ambiguous. The sequencing used PBMCs, mostly from graft donor cells, collected 180 days after TCRalphabeta/CD19-depleted stem cell transplant. The TCR originated in a female patient aged 2 to 10 who had a stem cell transplant for aplastic anemia, so the T cells may come from the graft donor. CDR3 DNA: TGCAGTGCTAGAGGATACAATGAGCAGTTCTTC. Translated: CSARGYNEQFF.